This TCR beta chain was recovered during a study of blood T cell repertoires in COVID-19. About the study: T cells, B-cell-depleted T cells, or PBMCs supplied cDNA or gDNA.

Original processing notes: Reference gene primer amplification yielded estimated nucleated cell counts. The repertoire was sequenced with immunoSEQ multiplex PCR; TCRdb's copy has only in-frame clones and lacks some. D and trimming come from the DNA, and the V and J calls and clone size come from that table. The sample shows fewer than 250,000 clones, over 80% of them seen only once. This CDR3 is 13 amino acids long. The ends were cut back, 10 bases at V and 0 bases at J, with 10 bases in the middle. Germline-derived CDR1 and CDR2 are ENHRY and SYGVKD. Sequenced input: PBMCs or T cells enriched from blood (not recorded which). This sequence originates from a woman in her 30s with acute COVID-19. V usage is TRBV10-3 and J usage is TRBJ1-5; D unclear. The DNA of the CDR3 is TGTGCCACACAAATCAGTAGCAATCAGCCCCAGCATTTT. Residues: CATQISSNQPQHF.